Below are 23 T cell receptor beta chains sequenced from a single sample in a study of shared clonotypes between healthy human individuals. TCRdb's copy holds only in-frame clones and misses some; the assay was immunoSEQ multiplex PCR. The profile covers around 2,000,000 clones, with under 95% appearing a single time and approximately 1.7% taken by the ten largest. As defined, naive CD8 cells were CD45RO-negative and positively selected for CCR7, with terminally differentiated effector memory CD45RA+ cells excluded. The sequencing input was naive CD8+ T cells from PBMCs. The source is a young man in good health. Some clones in this sample may be carry-over from other donors' samples.

The J gene is TRBJ2-2, the V gene TRBV11-2; TRBD1 agrees at 9 bases. The germline CDR1 and CDR2 sequences are SGHAT and FQNNGV. V shed 2 bases, J shed 5 bases, and the junction held 9 bases outside the gene matches. The CDR3 extends over 17 amino acids. CDR3 amino acids: CASSLRAGTGRTGELFF. CDR3 DNA sequence: TGTGCCAGCAGCTTAAGGGCAGGGACAGGGAGGACCGGGGAGCTGTTTTTT.

This clone was found a few times. The DNA for the CDR3 is TGTGCCAGCAGCCAAAACGGTCAGGGGACAACTAATGAAAAACTGTTTTTT. This codes for CASSQNGQGTTNEKLFF. The V call is TRBV7-9, the J call TRBJ1-4; maybe TRBD1 (6 bases). Germline assignment: CDR1 SEHNR and CDR2 FQNEAQ (reference sequence). V was shortened by 5 bases and J by 0 bases, with 16 bases between the two germline ends. This CDR3 comprises 17 residues.

The chain carries TRBV2 and TRBJ1-2; 10 nucleotides line up with TRBD1. The J segment lost 2 bases and the V segment lost 1 base, leaving 4 bases of the junction unmatched. This CDR3 contains 16 residues. Looked up from germline, CDR1 is SNHLY and CDR2 is FYNNEI. Here the CDR3 DNA reads TGTGCCAGCAGTGAAGGGAGGACAGGGGGGAACTATGGCTACACCTTC. It encodes CASSEGRTGGNYGYTF.

In nucleotides, the CDR3 is TGTGCCAGCAGCCCCCGGGACGAAAACATTCAGTACTTC. This encodes CASSPRDENIQYF. The J gene is TRBJ2-4, the V gene TRBV13, with D perhaps assigned TRBD1 or TRBD2 (5 bases each). Germline assignment: CDR1 PRHDT and CDR2 FYEKMQ (reference sequence). V lost 5 bases and J 5 bases, leaving 10 bases between the germline ends. The length of the CDR3 is 13 residues. Full variable domain (missing parts from reference TRBV13 and TRBJ2-4): AAGVIQSPRHLIKEKRETATLKCYPIPRHDTVYWYQQGPGQDPQFLISFYEKMQSDKGSIPDRFSAQQFSDYHSELNMSSLELGDSALYFCASSPRDENIQYFGAGTRLSVL.

Points on this clone: This sample also contains other DNA sequences that code for the same CDR3. The chain uses TRBV9 and TRBJ2-7, with 8 bases aligning to TRBD1. The CDR3 is 15 amino acids. V lost 0 bases and J lost 1; bases outside the gene matches: 3. Germline CDR1 and CDR2: SGDLS and YYNGEE. The DNA for the CDR3 is TGTGCCAGCAGCGTAGCGGGGACAGGTTCCTACGAGCAGTACTTC. This codes for CASSVAGTGSYEQYF.

The chain carries TRBV7-2 and TRBJ1-4; no clear D gene. V was cut by 1 base and J by 0 bases, with 9 bases left in between. The CDR3 is 16 amino acids. The V gene's germline CDR1 is SGHTA and CDR2 FQGNSA. The CDR3 nucleotides are TGTGCCAGCAGCTTAGGAGTGGTCGCAACTAATGAAAAACTGTTTTTT. It yields the protein CASSLGVVATNEKLFF.

CDR3 residues: CASSYWTGANNEQFF. For the CDR3, the DNA is TGTGCCAGCAGTTACTGGACGGGAGCGAACAATGAGCAGTTCTTC. This chain uses TRBV6-6 with TRBJ2-1, with D maybe TRBD2 (6 bases). Germline assignment: CDR1 MNHNY and CDR2 SVGAGI (reference sequence). The length of the CDR3 is 15 residues. V shed 1 base and J shed 5 bases, with 12 bases lying between them.

V gene TRBV11-2 combines with J gene TRBJ2-7; D gene uncertain. Trimming removed 0 bases at V and 5 bases at J, with 14 bases between. CDR1 and CDR2 from the germline V gene are SGHAT and FQNNGV. The length of the CDR3 is 15 residues. The CDR3 is CASSLDGTQSDEQYF. The DNA of the CDR3 is TGTGCCAGCAGCTTAGATGGCACCCAAAGCGACGAGCAGTACTTC.

The rearrangement links TRBV2 to TRBJ2-7; 8 nucleotides match TRBD1. The CDR3 has 15 amino acids. Germline V CDR1 and CDR2: SNHLY, FYNNEI. Trimming took 9 bases from V and 6 from J; bases not matched to a gene: 16. CDR3 nucleotide sequence: TGTGCCAGTCGTGGACAGGGATTTCCTCCGGTCGAGCAGTACTTC. It encodes CASRGQGFPPVEQYF.

Remarks on this clone: This same CDR3 is encoded by further DNA sequences in the sample. CDR3 coding DNA: TGTGCCAGCAGCCCACCAGGCACTGAAGCTTTCTTT. Amino acid sequence: CASSPPGTEAFF. The chain is built from TRBV9 and TRBJ1-1; D gene uncertain. The CDR3 is made up of 12 amino acids. Trimming left V 4 bases short and J 4 bases short, with 8 bases between. Germline lookup yields CDR1 SGDLS and CDR2 YYNGEE.

V and J are TRBV27 and TRBJ2-1; a weak D match, TRBD2 (6 bases). The germline V and J ends were trimmed by 4 bases and 0 bases, with 16 bases remaining between them. From germline, CDR1 is MNHEY and CDR2 SMNVEV (reference sequence). This CDR3 is 17 amino acids long. CDR3 residues: CASSSGDWRSSYNEQFF. CDR3 sequence (DNA): TGTGCCAGCAGTTCGGGGGACTGGCGGAGCTCCTACAATGAGCAGTTCTTC.

This clone has more than one count but fewer than ten. The chain employs TRBV2 and TRBJ1-1, with a possible D match to TRBD1 (5 bases). Germline assignment: CDR1 SNHLY and CDR2 FYNNEI. V was pared by 10 bases and J by 7 bases, with 19 bases between. This CDR3 comprises 13 residues. The CDR3 protein is CAKGRQITYEAFF. CDR3 in DNA: TGTGCCAAGGGGCGGCAGATAACATATGAAGCTTTCTTT. Together with reference TRBV2 and TRBJ1-1, the CDR3 gives the full variable domain: EPEVTQTPSHQVTQMGQEVILRCVPISNHLYFYWYRQILGQKVEFLVSFYNNEISEKSEIFDDQFSVERPDGSNFTLKIRSTKLEDSAMYFCAKGRQITYEAFFGQGTRLTVV.

The chain has TRBV27 and TRBJ1-1; no clear D gene. The V gene lost 5 bases and the J gene lost 4 bases, with 11 bases spanning the gap. Germline-derived CDR1 and CDR2 are MNHEY and SMNVEV (reference sequence). The CDR3 extends over 13 amino acids. CDR3 sequence: CASSADLLTEAFF. CDR3 coding DNA: TGTGCCAGCAGTGCCGACTTGCTCACTGAAGCTTTCTTT.

The chain is built from TRBV30 and TRBJ2-7; perhaps TRBD1 as D (5 bases). Germline assignment: CDR1 GTSNPN and CDR2 SVGIG (reference sequence). V was trimmed by 2 bases and J by 0 bases, leaving 8 bases between them. There are 13 residues in the CDR3. The DNA of the CDR3 is TGTGCCTGGAGTCAAGGGGACTCCTACGAGCAGTACTTC. Amino acid sequence: CAWSQGDSYEQYF.

This clone was found once. V usage is TRBV9 and J usage is TRBJ2-2; no definite D call. The V gene's germline CDR1 is SGDLS and CDR2 YYNGEE. V lost 1 base and J 2 bases, leaving 9 bases between the germline ends. The CDR3 sequence is 15 residues long. The CDR3 nucleotides read TGTGCCAGCAGCGTAAGACAACTAAACACCGGGGAGCTGTTTTTT. It translates to CASSVRQLNTGELFF.

The CDR3 DNA reads as TGTGCCAGCAGTGAACTGACAGGATCCTACGAGCAGTACTTC. Amino acids: CASSELTGSYEQYF. The chain carries TRBV2 and TRBJ2-7; tentatively, D is TRBD1 (6 bases). CDR3 length: 14 residues. CDR1 and CDR2 (germline): SNHLY, FYNNEI. Trimming pared 2 bases from V and 1 base from J, leaving 9 bases between.

V is TRBV19 and J is TRBJ1-1; no reliable D call. V was cut by 0 bases and J by 3 bases, with 5 bases left in between. This CDR3 has 13 residues. Germline V CDR1 and CDR2: LNHDA, SQIVND (reference sequence). CDR3 sequence (DNA): TGTGCCAGTAGTATAGATGCGGACACTGAAGCTTTCTTT. Amino acid sequence: CASSIDADTEAFF.

This clone has a single count. V is TRBV27 and J is TRBJ1-5; D ambiguous. Germline V gene lookup returns CDR1 MNHEY and CDR2 SMNVEV (reference sequence). This CDR3 comprises 18 residues. With 0 bases removed from V and 0 bases from J, the gap between germline ends came to 15 bases. In nucleotides, the CDR3 is TGTGCCAGCAGTTTATCGGTACCGGGCAGGTATAGCAATCAGCCCCAGCATTTT. It translates to CASSLSVPGRYSNQPQHF.

The J gene is TRBJ2-3, the V gene TRBV2; 7 nucleotides line up with TRBD2. This CDR3 has 15 residues. V trimming: 8 bases; J trimming: 0 bases; junction bases outside the gene matches: 8. The germline gives CDR1 SNHLY, CDR2 FYNNEI. CDR3 sequence: CASGGTTASTDTQYF. The CDR3 nucleotides read TGTGCCAGCGGTGGGACTACAGCTAGCACAGATACGCAGTATTTT. The whole variable domain, remainder taken from reference TRBV2 and TRBJ2-3, is EPEVTQTPSHQVTQMGQEVILRCVPISNHLYFYWYRQILGQKVEFLVSFYNNEISEKSEIFDDQFSVERPDGSNFTLKIRSTKLEDSAMYFCASGGTTASTDTQYFGPGTRLTVL.

The chain combines TRBV5-1 with TRBJ2-5; TRBD1 agrees at 11 bases. The CDR3 is 16 amino acids. V shed 0 bases and J 4 bases; nucleotides not matched to a gene: 5. Germline lookup yields CDR1 SGHRS and CDR2 YFSETQ. The CDR3 protein is CASSLDGQGAVETQYF. The CDR3 nucleotides read TGCGCCAGCAGCTTGGACGGACAGGGGGCCGTAGAGACCCAGTACTTC.

The chain has TRBV5-1 and TRBJ2-1; possibly TRBD2 for D (5 bases). The CDR3 is 14 residues long. V was shortened by 0 bases and J by 5 bases, with 9 bases between the two germline ends. CDR1 is SGHRS and CDR2 is YFSETQ in the germline V gene. In DNA, the CDR3 is TGCGCCAGCAGCTTGGCCTCGGGAAACAATGAGCAGTTCTTC. It specifies CASSLASGNNEQFF.

V is TRBV9 and J is TRBJ1-2; D is possibly TRBD1 (5 bases). Trimming shortened V by 3 bases and J by 5 bases, and 17 bases separated the two germline ends. The CDR3 loop spans 15 amino acids. Germline V CDR1 and CDR2: SGDLS, YYNGEE. The CDR3 region has the DNA TGTGCCAGCAGCGGGGGGAACACAGAGGGGTATGGCTACACCTTC. Protein: CASSGGNTEGYGYTF.

This chain links TRBV27 with TRBJ1-5; D unclear. The CDR3 consists of 13 residues. CDR1 and CDR2 (germline): MNHEY, SMNVEV (reference sequence). V was pared by 6 bases and J by 0 bases, with 6 bases between. DNA of the CDR3: TGTGCCAGCAGATTCTATAGCAATCAGCCCCAGCATTTT. Its translation is CASRFYSNQPQHF.